This passage covers 13 T cell receptor beta chains from one sample sequenced in a study of Ad26.COV2.S vaccination and SARS-CoV-2 variants. Method: immunoSEQ multiplex PCR; TCRdb's copy keeps in-frame clones and lacks some. The sample lists more than 150,000 clones, around 88% occurring once. This sample comprised peripheral blood, obtained after recovery from COVID-19. The receptors stem from a human donor who had recovered from COVID-19.

J is TRBJ2-3 and V is TRBV11-1; D is possibly TRBD1 (5 bases). The ends were cut back, 5 bases at V and 6 bases at J, with 15 bases in the middle. Germline CDR1 SGHAT, CDR2 FQDESV (reference sequence). This CDR3 has 14 residues. CDR3 sequence (DNA): TGTGCCAGCAGCCCCCGGACACTCACGGATACGCAGTATTTT. The encoded protein is CASSPRTLTDTQYF.

This chain links TRBV6-6 with TRBJ1-1; TRBD1 aligns across 10 bases. Germline CDR1 and CDR2: MNHNY and SVGAGI (reference sequence). The CDR3 extends over 16 amino acids. The junction had 4 bases not matched to a gene; V was cut back by 2 bases and J by 1 base. In DNA, the CDR3 is TGTGCCAGCAGTTACCCTTGGACAGGGGGGAACACTGAAGCTTTCTTT. Its protein is CASSYPWTGGNTEAFF.

This chain uses TRBV27 with TRBJ2-7, with a possible D match to TRBD2 (5 bases). This CDR3 comprises 12 residues. Trimming stripped 7 bases from V and 3 bases from J, with 10 bases between. Germline V CDR1 and CDR2: MNHEY, SMNVEV (reference sequence). The CDR3 is CASIGSGYEQYF. CDR3 nucleotides: TGTGCCAGCATAGGCAGCGGCTACGAGCAGTACTTC.

This clone was counted once. This rearrangement joins TRBV2 to TRBJ2-2; D not resolved. Deletions cut 7 bases from V and 6 bases from J, with 12 bases between. This CDR3 has 13 residues. CDR1 and CDR2 from the germline V gene are SNHLY and FYNNEI. CDR3: CASKAEGSGELFF. In nucleotides, the CDR3 is TGTGCCAGCAAGGCTGAAGGTTCCGGGGAGCTGTTTTTT.

The rearrangement uses TRBV5-4 and TRBJ2-3; D may be TRBD2 (7 bases). V was trimmed by 5 bases and J by 4 bases, leaving 23 bases between them. The CDR3 loop spans 17 amino acids. CDR1 is SGHNT and CDR2 is YYREEE in the germline V gene (reference sequence). CDR3 nucleotides: TGTGCCAGCAGACCTAGGGGGGGACTCCCCGGTGCAGATACGCAGTATTTT. Its protein product is CASRPRGGLPGADTQYF.

The J gene is TRBJ2-4, the V gene TRBV3-1 (or the pseudogene TRBV3-2); 10 bases match TRBD2. Germline CDR1 LGHDT, CDR2 YNNKEL (reference sequence). The CDR3 spans 22 residues. V gave up 1 base and J gave up 8 bases; unmatched junction bases: 26. This CDR3 is CASSQVYKGLTEGGLAVDIQYF. CDR3 nucleotide sequence: TGTGCCAGCAGCCAAGTTTATAAGGGGCTGACAGAAGGCGGACTAGCGGTTGACATTCAGTACTTC.

V is TRBV18 and J is TRBJ1-2, with a weak D call TRBD1 (6 bases). Trimming cost V 3 bases and J 5 bases, with 16 bases left between them. The CDR3 spans 15 residues. CDR1 and CDR2 from the germline V gene are KGHSH and LQKENI. The CDR3 DNA sequence: TGTGCCAGCTCACCCCGCATCGGGACACAGTATGGCTACACCTTC. This translates into CASSPRIGTQYGYTF.

V is TRBV5-1 and J is TRBJ2-1; D not certain. Germline CDR1 and CDR2: SGHRS and YFSETQ. V was cut by 5 bases and J by 4 bases, with 19 bases left in between. This CDR3 contains 16 residues. CDR3 nucleotide sequence: TGCGCCAGCAGTTTTTGGCCCGGCGACTCGTACAATGAGCAGTTCTTC. Its protein product is CASSFWPGDSYNEQFF.

The gene calls are TRBV4-1 and TRBJ2-1; D unresolved. Germline V gives CDR1 MGHRA, CDR2 YSYEKL. Trimming left V 8 bases short and J 9 bases short, with 11 bases between. CDR3 length: 11 residues. The CDR3 DNA follows: TGCGCCAGCGGTGAGATCCTTGAGCAGTTCTTC. It encodes CASGEILEQFF.

This chain links TRBV6-1 with TRBJ2-7, with D possibly called TRBD1 or TRBD2 (5 bases each). Per the germline V gene, CDR1 is MNHNS and CDR2 is SASEGT. Trimming stripped 2 bases from V and 5 bases from J, with 19 bases between. The CDR3 is 16 amino acids. CDR3 amino acids: CASSEWGQGVIDEQYF. Written as DNA, the CDR3 is TGTGCCAGCAGTGAATGGGGTCAGGGAGTCATTGACGAGCAGTACTTC.

This chain links TRBV25-1 with TRBJ2-2, with unresolved D. This CDR3 spans 13 amino acids. Germline CDR1 reads MGHDK; CDR2 reads SYGVNS. Trimming pared 7 bases from V and 4 bases from J, leaving 10 bases between. Written as DNA, the CDR3 is TGTGCCAGCACCCTAGTGGGCACCGGGGAGCTGTTTTTT. This translates into CASTLVGTGELFF.

The V and J genes are TRBV7-3 and TRBJ2-6; TRBD1 matches at 10 bases. Germline loops: CDR1 SGHTA, CDR2 FQGTGA. This CDR3 has 17 residues. The J segment lost 4 bases and the V segment lost 6 bases, leaving 9 bases of the junction unmatched. The CDR3 sequence: CASSKDRGLSGANVLTF. The CDR3 DNA reads as TGTGCCAGCAGTAAAGACAGGGGGCTTTCAGGGGCCAACGTCCTGACTTTC.

This clone has only one observation. The rearrangement uses TRBV28 and TRBJ2-4, with 9 bases matching TRBD1. The germline gives CDR1 MDHEN, CDR2 SYDVKM. With 6 bases clipped from V and 0 bases from J, the junction kept 15 bases outside the gene matches. The CDR3 extends over 19 amino acids. CDR3 sequence reads: CASSQQGAPYRIAKNIQYF. The CDR3 DNA reads as TGTGCCAGCAGCCAACAGGGGGCTCCCTACCGTATAGCCAAAAACATTCAGTACTTC.